These T cell receptor beta chains were read from a single sample in a study of T cell responses to AZD1222 COVID-19 vaccine. Clones were sequenced by immunoSEQ multiplex PCR, and TCRdb holds only the in-frame ones, with some missing. The sample lists 150,000 or so clones, approximately 90% occurring once. The starting material was peripheral blood, obtained on day 0 of AZD1222 vaccination. The receptors were gathered from an adult in good health. Each CDR3 is given with its conserved first and last residue. The D gene is left open where the match is weak. Size is omitted from some rows. Given values are once, few, many or a class for expanded clones.

abundance: NA
j_gene: TRBJ2-2
v_gene: TRBV6-5
d_gene: TRBD2
CDR3aa: CASKQGTSGAGELFF
CDR3nt: TGTGCCAGCAAGCAGGGGACTAGCGGGGCCGGGGAGCTGTTTTTT

abundance: NA
j_gene: TRBJ1-1
v_gene: TRBV27
d_gene: TRBD1
CDR3aa: CASSFGQDRTEAFF
CDR3nt: TGTGCCAGCAGTTTCGGACAGGACCGCACTGAAGCTTTCTTT

abundance: NA
j_gene: TRBJ2-3
v_gene: TRBV2
d_gene: NA
CDR3aa: CASRSGVSTDTQYF
CDR3nt: TGTGCCAGCAGATCGGGGGTGAGCACAGATACGCAGTATTTT

abundance: NA
j_gene: TRBJ2-2
v_gene: TRBV7-9
d_gene: TRBD1
CDR3aa: CASSLGQGSTGELFF
CDR3nt: TGTGCCAGCAGCTTAGGACAGGGTAGCACCGGGGAGCTGTTTTTT

abundance: few
j_gene: TRBJ1-2
v_gene: TRBV7-8
d_gene: TRBD1
CDR3aa: CASSPKRTGLNYGYTF
CDR3nt: TGTGCCAGCAGCCCCAAGAGGACAGGATTAAACTATGGCTACACCTTC

abundance: NA
j_gene: TRBJ1-2
v_gene: TRBV4-2
d_gene: NA
CDR3aa: CASSQAQGTGYTF
CDR3nt: TGTGCCAGCAGCCAAGCTCAGGGGACGGGCTACACCTTC

abundance: NA
j_gene: TRBJ2-5
v_gene: TRBV5-1
d_gene: NA
CDR3aa: CASSPRGETQYF
CDR3nt: TGCGCCAGCAGCCCGAGGGGGGAGACCCAGTACTTC

abundance: NA
j_gene: TRBJ2-2
v_gene: TRBV5-6
d_gene: NA
CDR3aa: CASSLPSTGELFF
CDR3nt: TGTGCCAGCAGCTTACCGAGTACCGGGGAGCTGTTTTTT

abundance: NA
j_gene: TRBJ2-7
v_gene: TRBV2
d_gene: TRBD2
CDR3aa: CASSAERGGYEQYF
CDR3nt: TGTGCCAGCAGTGCCGAGCGGGGGGGCTACGAGCAGTACTTC

abundance: NA
j_gene: TRBJ2-1
v_gene: TRBV5-4
d_gene: TRBD2
CDR3aa: CASSTTQTSGGYNEQFF
CDR3nt: TGTGCCAGCAGCACGACCCAGACTAGCGGGGGGTACAATGAGCAGTTCTTC

abundance: NA
j_gene: TRBJ2-5
v_gene: TRBV7-2
d_gene: NA
CDR3aa: CASSIRWANQETQYF
CDR3nt: TGTGCCAGCAGCATACGTTGGGCCAACCAAGAGACCCAGTACTTC

abundance: once
j_gene: TRBJ2-7
v_gene: TRBV5-5
d_gene: TRBD1
CDR3aa: CASSGAGTGGYEQYF
CDR3nt: TGTGCCAGCAGCGGCGCCGGGACAGGGGGCTACGAGCAGTACTTC

abundance: NA
j_gene: TRBJ1-2
v_gene: TRBV11-2
d_gene: NA
CDR3aa: CASSLRGAGYTF
CDR3nt: TGTGCCAGCAGCTTAAGGGGGGCCGGCTACACCTTC

abundance: NA
j_gene: TRBJ1-2
v_gene: TRBV19
d_gene: NA
CDR3aa: CARGMGFRIRGYTF
CDR3nt: TGTGCCAGAGGTATGGGGTTTAGAATAAGGGGCTACACCTTC

abundance: NA
j_gene: TRBJ2-1
v_gene: TRBV7-2
d_gene: TRBD2
CDR3aa: CASSLGASGGPSPFF
CDR3nt: TGTGCCAGCAGCTTAGGGGCTAGCGGGGGGCCGTCCCCGTTCTTC

abundance: NA
j_gene: TRBJ1-6
v_gene: TRBV2
d_gene: NA
CDR3aa: CASSADSSYNSPLHF
CDR3nt: TGTGCCAGCAGTGCGGACAGCTCCTATAATTCACCCCTCCACTTT

abundance: NA
j_gene: TRBJ1-2
v_gene: TRBV7-9
d_gene: NA
CDR3aa: CASSLEGGYTF
CDR3nt: TGTGCCAGCAGCTTAGAGGGTGGCTACACCTTC

abundance: NA
j_gene: TRBJ1-5
v_gene: TRBV5-1
d_gene: NA
CDR3aa: CASREAGVDQPQHF
CDR3nt: TGCGCCAGCAGGGAGGCTGGGGTGGATCAGCCCCAGCATTTT

abundance: NA
j_gene: TRBJ1-6
v_gene: TRBV11-2
d_gene: NA
CDR3aa: CASKKGLGSPLHF
CDR3nt: TGTGCCAGCAAGAAGGGGCTCGGTTCACCCCTCCACTTT

abundance: NA
j_gene: TRBJ1-6
v_gene: TRBV6-5
d_gene: TRBD1
CDR3aa: CASSYSTGDNSPLHF
CDR3nt: TGTGCCAGCAGTTACTCGACAGGGGATAATTCACCCCTCCACTTT